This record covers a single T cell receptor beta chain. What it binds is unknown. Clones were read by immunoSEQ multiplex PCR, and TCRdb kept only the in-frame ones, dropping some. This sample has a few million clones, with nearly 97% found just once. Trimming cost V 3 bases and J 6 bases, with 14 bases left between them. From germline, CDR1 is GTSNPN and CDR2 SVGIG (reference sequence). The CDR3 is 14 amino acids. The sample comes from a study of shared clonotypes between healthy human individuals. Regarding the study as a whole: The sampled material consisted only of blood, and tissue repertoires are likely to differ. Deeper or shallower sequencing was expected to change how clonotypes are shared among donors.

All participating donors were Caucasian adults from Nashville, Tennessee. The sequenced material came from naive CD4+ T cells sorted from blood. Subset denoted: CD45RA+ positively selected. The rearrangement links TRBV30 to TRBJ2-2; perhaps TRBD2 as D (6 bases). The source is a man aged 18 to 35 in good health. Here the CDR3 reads CAWRLLRGAGELFF. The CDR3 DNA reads TGTGCCTGGAGGCTTTTGCGGGGTGCCGGGGAGCTGTTTTTT.